The text below deals with one T cell receptor (beta chain). Antigen unknown. The data were taken from a study of post-analysis software for immune sequencing data. Study-wide results and limits: Compared with controls, patients had more of roughly five TRBV segments, including TRBV5-6, TRBV5-1 and TRBV20-1. Co-batched samples clustered tightly together by F measure. Comparison with controls showed significantly lower normalized Chao1 diversity in multiple sclerosis patients.

Presence of unique molecular identifiers characterized the TCR beta cDNA libraries. It was from about 0.98 to 11 million T cells that 530,000 or so cDNA molecules came. TCRdb re-called the PCR reads through MiXCR, storing one row per CDR3 protein. The sample holds more than 500,000 distinct CDR3 sequences, approximately 31% seen once. CDR1 and CDR2 from the germline V gene are DFQATT and SNEGSKA (reference sequence). V was shortened by 0 bases and J by 7 bases, with 7 bases between the two germline ends. The CDR3 is made up of 12 amino acids. Source material: blood. This rearrangement joins TRBV20-1 to TRBJ2-1; D unclear. This receptor was taken from a girl aged 2 to 17 with multiple sclerosis. The CDR3 bases are TGCAGTGCTAGAGAGGGAATGAATGAGCAGTTCTTC. Its translation: CSAREGMNEQFF.